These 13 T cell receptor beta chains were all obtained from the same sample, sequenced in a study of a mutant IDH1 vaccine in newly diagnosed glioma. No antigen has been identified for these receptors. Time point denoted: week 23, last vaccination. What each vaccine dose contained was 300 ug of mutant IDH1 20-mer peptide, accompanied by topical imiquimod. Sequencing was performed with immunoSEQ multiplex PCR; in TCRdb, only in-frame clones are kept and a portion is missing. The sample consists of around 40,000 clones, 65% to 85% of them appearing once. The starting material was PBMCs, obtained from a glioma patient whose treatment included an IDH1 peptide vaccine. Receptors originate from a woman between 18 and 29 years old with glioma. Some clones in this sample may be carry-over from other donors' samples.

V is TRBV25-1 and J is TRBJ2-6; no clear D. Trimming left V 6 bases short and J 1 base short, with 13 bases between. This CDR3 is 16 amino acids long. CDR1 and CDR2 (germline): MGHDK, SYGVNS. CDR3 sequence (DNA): TGTGCCAGCAGGCGTTCCTCCCATTCTGGGGCCAACGTCCTGACTTTC. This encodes CASRRSSHSGANVLTF.

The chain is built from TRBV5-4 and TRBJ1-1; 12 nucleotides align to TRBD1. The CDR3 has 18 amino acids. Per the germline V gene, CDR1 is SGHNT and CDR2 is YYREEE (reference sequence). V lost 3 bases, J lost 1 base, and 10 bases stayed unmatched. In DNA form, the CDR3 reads TGTGCCAGCAGCTCCCCCCGGGACAGGGGGCTCTCGAACACTGAAGCTTTCTTT. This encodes CASSSPRDRGLSNTEAFF.

This CDR3 is CARPPHEGVTYEQYF. The CDR3 bases are TGTGCCAGGCCTCCTCACGAGGGGGTGACCTACGAGCAGTACTTC. The chain uses TRBV5-3 and TRBJ2-7, with TRBD1 as a possible D gene (6 bases). TRBV5-3 is an ORF for which the function is uncertain. The V end was cut by 8 bases, the J end by 2 bases, with 20 bases between. This CDR3 spans 15 amino acids.

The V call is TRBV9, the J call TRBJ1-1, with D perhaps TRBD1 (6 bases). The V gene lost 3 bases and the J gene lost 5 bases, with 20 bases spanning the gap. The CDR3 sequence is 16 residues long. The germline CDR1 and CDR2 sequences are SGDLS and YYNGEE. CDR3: CASSGDPRGGWTEAFF. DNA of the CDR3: TGTGCCAGCAGCGGAGACCCTAGGGGGGGCTGGACTGAAGCTTTCTTT.

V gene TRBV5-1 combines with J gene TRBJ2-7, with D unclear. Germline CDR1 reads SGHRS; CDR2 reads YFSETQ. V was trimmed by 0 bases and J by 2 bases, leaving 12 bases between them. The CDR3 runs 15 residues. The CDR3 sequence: CASSLGLPPAYEQYF. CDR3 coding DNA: TGCGCCAGCAGCTTGGGGCTCCCACCCGCCTACGAGCAGTACTTC.

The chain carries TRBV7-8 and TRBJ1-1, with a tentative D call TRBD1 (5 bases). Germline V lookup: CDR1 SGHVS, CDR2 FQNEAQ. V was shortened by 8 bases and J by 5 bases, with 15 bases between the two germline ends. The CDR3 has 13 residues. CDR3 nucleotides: TGTGCCAGCGAGGAGGAGGGGAGGACTGAAGCTTTCTTT. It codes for CASEEEGRTEAFF. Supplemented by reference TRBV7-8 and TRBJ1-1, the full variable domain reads GAGVSQSPRYKVAKRGQDVALRCDPISGHVSLFWYQQALGQGPEFLTYFQNEAQLDKSGLPSDRFFAERPEGSVSTLKIQRTQQEDSAVYLCASEEEGRTEAFFGQGTRLTVV.

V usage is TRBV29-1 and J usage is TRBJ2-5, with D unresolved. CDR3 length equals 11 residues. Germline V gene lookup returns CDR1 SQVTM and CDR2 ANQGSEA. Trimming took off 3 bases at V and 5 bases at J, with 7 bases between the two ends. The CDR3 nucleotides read TGCAGCGTTGACCCTGGGGAGACCCAGTACTTC. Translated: CSVDPGETQYF.

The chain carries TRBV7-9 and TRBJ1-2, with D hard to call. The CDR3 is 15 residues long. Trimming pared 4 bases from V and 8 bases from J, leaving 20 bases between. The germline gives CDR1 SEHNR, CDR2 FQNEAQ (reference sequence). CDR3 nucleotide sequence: TGTGCCAGCAGCTCTATTCCTTCGGACGGGAGAGGCTACACCTTC. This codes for CASSSIPSDGRGYTF.

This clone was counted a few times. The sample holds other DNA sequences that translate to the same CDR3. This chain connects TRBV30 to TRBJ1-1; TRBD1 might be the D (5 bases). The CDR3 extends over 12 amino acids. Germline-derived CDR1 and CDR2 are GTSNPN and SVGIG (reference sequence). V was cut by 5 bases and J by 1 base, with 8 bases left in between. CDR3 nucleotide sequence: TGTGCCTGGGGACAAGGGAACACTGAAGCTTTCTTT. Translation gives CAWGQGNTEAFF.

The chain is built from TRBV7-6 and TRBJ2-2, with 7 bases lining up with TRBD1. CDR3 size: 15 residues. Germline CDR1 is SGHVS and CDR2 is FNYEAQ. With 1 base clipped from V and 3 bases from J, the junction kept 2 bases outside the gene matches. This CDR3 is CASSLGDRYTGELFF. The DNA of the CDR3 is TGTGCCAGCAGCTTAGGGGACAGATACACCGGGGAGCTGTTTTTT.

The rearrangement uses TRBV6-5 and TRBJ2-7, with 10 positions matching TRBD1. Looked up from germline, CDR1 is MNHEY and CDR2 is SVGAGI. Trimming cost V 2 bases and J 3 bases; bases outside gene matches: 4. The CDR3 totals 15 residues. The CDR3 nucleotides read TGTGCCAGCAGTTACGGGGACAGGGGAATCTACGAGCAGTACTTC. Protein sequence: CASSYGDRGIYEQYF.

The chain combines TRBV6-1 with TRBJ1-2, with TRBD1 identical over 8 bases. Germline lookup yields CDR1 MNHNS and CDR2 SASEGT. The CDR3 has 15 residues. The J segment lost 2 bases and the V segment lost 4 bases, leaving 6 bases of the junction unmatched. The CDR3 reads CASSGGQALNYGYTF. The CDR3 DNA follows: TGTGCCAGCAGTGGGGGACAGGCCCTAAACTATGGCTACACCTTC.

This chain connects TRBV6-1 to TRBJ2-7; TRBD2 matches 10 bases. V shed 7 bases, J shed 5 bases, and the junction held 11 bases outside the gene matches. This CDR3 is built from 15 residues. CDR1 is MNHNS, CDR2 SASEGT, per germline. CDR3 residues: CASTPRASGRDEQYF. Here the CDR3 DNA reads TGTGCCAGCACCCCACGGGCTAGCGGGAGAGACGAGCAGTACTTC.